The 19 T cell receptor beta chains presented below share a single source sample, sequenced in a study of glioma-infiltrating T cells after dendritic cell vaccination (dated by TCRdb to the mid-2010s). Receptor libraries were prepared by the immunoSEQ multiplex PCR assay. TCRdb retrieved this table from immuneACCESS and kept in-frame rearrangements only. Not all clones are present; in checked studies, unresolved V genes account for under half, and no reason is known for the remainder. Present in this sample are about 67,000 clones, approximately 81% of which were seen just once. The ten largest clones take up around 8% of the sample. Here the sequenced sample was blood, taken before dendritic cell vaccination. The origin of the receptors is a human donor with glioblastoma.

The chain is built from TRBV5-8 and TRBJ1-2; no reliable D call. The CDR3 loop spans 14 amino acids. Trimming took off 1 base at V and 0 bases at J, with 7 bases between the two ends. Germline CDR1 is SGHTS and CDR2 is YDEGEE. The CDR3 coding sequence is TGTGCCAGCAGCTTGAGTGGAGCTAACTATGGCTACACCTTC. This translates into CASSLSGANYGYTF.

The rearrangement joins TRBV5-6 to TRBJ2-2; a possible D gene is TRBD1 (5 bases). Trimming removed 2 bases at V and 2 bases at J, with 10 bases between. The germline gives CDR1 SGHDT, CDR2 YYEEEE. The CDR3 has 15 residues. The CDR3 DNA sequence: TGTGCCAGCAGCTTCCAGGGAACAAACACCGGGGAGCTGTTTTTT. Amino acid sequence: CASSFQGTNTGELFF.

The chain is built from TRBV5-8 and TRBJ1-6, with D possibly matching TRBD1 (5 bases). CDR3 size: 15 residues. In germline, CDR1 is SGHTS, CDR2 YDEGEE. Trimming removed 2 bases from V and 9 bases from J, with 15 bases in between. The CDR3 spells CASSFPQGIGSPLHF. CDR3 DNA sequence: TGTGCCAGCAGCTTTCCTCAGGGCATCGGTTCACCCCTCCACTTT.

This chain uses TRBV18 with TRBJ2-7, with D hard to call. Trimming took 3 bases from V and 0 from J, leaving 3 bases between them. The CDR3 has 12 residues. The germline V gene encodes CDR1 KGHSH and CDR2 LQKENI. CDR3 nucleotides: TGTGCCAGCTCACCTATCTCCTACGAGCAGTACTTC. This translates into CASSPISYEQYF. Full variable domain (outside the CDR3, taken from reference TRBV18 and TRBJ2-7): NAGVMQNPRHLVRRRGQEARLRCSPMKGHSHVYWYRQLPEEGLKFMVYLQKENIIDESGMPKERFSAEFPKEGPSILRIQQVVRGDSAAYFCASSPISYEQYFGPGTRLTVT.

The chain couples TRBV18 to TRBJ1-2, with 7 positions matching TRBD1. CDR1 and CDR2 (germline): KGHSH, LQKENI. This CDR3 comprises 15 residues. The V and J ends lost 8 bases and 5 bases, in that order; junction bases with no gene match: 14. The chain's CDR3 is CASQATGTNAYGYTF. CDR3 DNA: TGTGCCAGCCAAGCGACAGGGACGAACGCTTATGGCTACACCTTC.

The rearrangement uses TRBV14 and TRBJ1-1; tentatively, D is TRBD1 (6 bases). V was cut by 2 bases and J by 6 bases, with 19 bases left in between. Germline V gene lookup returns CDR1 SGHDN and CDR2 FVKESK. CDR3 length: 16 amino acids. The CDR3 loop reads CASSQLGGGRKAEAFF. Here the CDR3 DNA reads TGTGCCAGCAGCCAATTGGGGGGGGGCAGGAAGGCTGAAGCTTTCTTT.

The chain has TRBV11-2 and TRBJ2-5; maybe TRBD2 (5 bases). The ends were cut back, 4 bases at V and 5 bases at J, with 17 bases in the middle. The CDR3 runs to 15 residues. The germline V gene has CDR1 SGHAT and CDR2 FQNNGV. The CDR3 loop reads CASSSPMETGETQYF. Here the CDR3 DNA reads TGTGCCAGCAGCTCCCCGATGGAGACGGGGGAGACCCAGTACTTC.

J is TRBJ2-3 and V is TRBV25-1, with 10 bases identical to TRBD2. V shed 3 bases and J 1 base; nucleotides not matched to a gene: 1. The CDR3 covers 15 residues. Germline values: CDR1 MGHDK, CDR2 SYGVNS. The CDR3 sequence: CASSDLAGGTDTQYF. CDR3 DNA sequence: TGTGCCAGCAGTGACCTAGCGGGGGGCACAGATACGCAGTATTTT.

CDR3 sequence reads: CASSPTGTGELFF. CDR3 nucleotides: TGTGCCAGCAGCCCTACAGGCACCGGGGAGCTGTTTTTT. The chain links TRBV7-3 to TRBJ2-2, with a weak D call TRBD1 (5 bases). The V gene's germline CDR1 is SGHTA and CDR2 FQGTGA. V lost 5 bases, J lost 4 bases, and 8 bases lay in between. CDR3 length: 13 residues.

The rearrangement links TRBV19 to TRBJ1-1; a weak D match, TRBD1 (6 bases). This CDR3 region has 15 residues. Germline V gives CDR1 LNHDA, CDR2 SQIVND (reference sequence). V was clipped by 4 bases and J by 1 base, with 13 bases between them. CDR3 sequence reads: CASSRGGEGNTEAFF. CDR3 DNA sequence: TGTGCCAGTAGTAGAGGGGGGGAGGGGAACACTGAAGCTTTCTTT.

The table lists this clone with many counts. The chain links TRBV7-9 to TRBJ2-7; 11 nucleotides line up with TRBD2. The CDR3 loop spans 16 amino acids. Losses at the gene ends were 9 bases for V and 0 bases for J; bases not matched to a gene: 10. Germline V gene data show CDR1 as SEHNR and CDR2 as FQNEAQ (reference sequence). The CDR3 DNA reads as TGTGCCAGTAGCGGGGGGGCTTCAATCATCTCCTACGAGCAGTACTTC. It codes for CASSGGASIISYEQYF. The whole variable domain, filled in from reference TRBV7-9 and TRBJ2-7, reads DTGVSQNPRHKITKRGQNVTFRCDPISEHNRLYWYRQTLGQGPEFLTYFQNEAQLEKSRLLSDRFSAERPKGSFSTLEIQRTEQGDSAMYLCASSGGASIISYEQYFGPGTRLTVT.

V usage is TRBV29-1 and J usage is TRBJ1-1; D uncertain. CDR1 SQVTM and CDR2 ANQGSEA come from the germline V gene. The V gene lost 5 bases and the J gene lost 4 bases, with 5 bases spanning the gap. The CDR3 is 10 amino acids. As DNA, the CDR3 is TGCAGCGTTTCTCGCACTGAAGCTTTCTTT. It codes for CSVSRTEAFF.

The chain links TRBV12-5 to TRBJ2-1; 11 bases align to TRBD1. Germline V CDR1 and CDR2: LGHNT, FRNRAP. The junction had 6 bases not matched to a gene; V was cut back by 7 bases and J by 4 bases. The CDR3 has 15 amino acids. CDR3 in amino acids: CASAPDRGLYNEQFF. The DNA of the CDR3 is TGTGCTAGTGCCCCGGACAGGGGGCTGTACAATGAGCAGTTCTTC. The whole variable domain, remainder taken from reference TRBV12-5 and TRBJ2-1, is DARVTQTPRHKVTEMGQEVTMRCQPILGHNTVFWYRQTMMQGLELLAYFRNRAPLDDSGMPKDRFSAEMPDATLATLKIQPSEPRDSAVYFCASAPDRGLYNEQFFGPGTRLTVL.

This CDR3 is CASTGTGGESNQPQHF. The CDR3 DNA is TGTGCCAGTACCGGGACAGGGGGAGAGAGCAATCAGCCCCAGCATTTT. The chain carries TRBV19 and TRBJ1-5; 11 nucleotides line up with TRBD1. V dropped 7 bases and J dropped 1; count of bases not matched to a gene: 6. CDR3 length: 16 residues. Germline V lookup: CDR1 LNHDA, CDR2 SQIVND (reference sequence).

This chain links TRBV2 with TRBJ1-2; D is ambiguous. Trimming cost V 1 base and J 12 bases, with 9 bases left between them. Germline CDR1 is SNHLY and CDR2 is FYNNEI. The CDR3 sequence is 11 residues long. The CDR3 DNA reads as TGTGCCAGCAGTGAAGGACCCCGGGACACCTTC. It specifies CASSEGPRDTF.

The rearrangement uses TRBV19 and TRBJ2-2, with 7 bases aligning to TRBD1. J lost 4 bases, V lost 3 bases, and 2 bases had no gene match. Germline V gene lookup returns CDR1 LNHDA and CDR2 SQIVND (reference sequence). CDR3 length: 14 residues. The DNA of the CDR3 is TGTGCCAGTAGTATCGACAGGGCCACCGGGGAGCTGTTTTTT. This translates into CASSIDRATGELFF.

The gene calls are TRBV9 and TRBJ1-1; D is unresolved. The V gene's germline CDR1 is SGDLS and CDR2 YYNGEE. There are 13 residues in the CDR3. Trimming cost V 4 bases and J 3 bases, with 10 bases left between them. CDR3 sequence: CASSPLGDTEAFF. In nucleotides, the CDR3 is TGTGCCAGCAGCCCTCTTGGAGACACTGAAGCTTTCTTT. Full variable domain (missing parts from reference TRBV9 and TRBJ1-1): DSGVTQTPKHLITATGQRVTLRCSPRSGDLSVYWYQQSLDQGLQFLIQYYNGEERAKGNILERFSAQQFPDLHSELNLSSLELGDSALYFCASSPLGDTEAFFGQGTRLTVV.

The DNA of the CDR3 is TGTGCCTGGAGTCAGGGGTCCAATGAGCAGTTCTTC. Protein sequence: CAWSQGSNEQFF. V gene TRBV30 combines with J gene TRBJ2-1; tentatively, D is TRBD1 (6 bases). The CDR3 runs to 12 residues. CDR1 and CDR2 from the germline V gene are GTSNPN and SVGIG (reference sequence). Trimming left V 2 bases short and J 6 bases short, with 8 bases between.

V usage is TRBV10-3 and J usage is TRBJ1-6; the match to TRBD1 covers 8 bases. The ends lost 8 bases at V and 7 bases at J; junction bases unmatched: 4. This CDR3 is built from 13 residues. From germline, CDR1 is ENHRY and CDR2 SYGVKD. The CDR3 sequence: CAIRQGNNSPLHF. The DNA for the CDR3 is TGTGCCATCCGACAGGGGAACAATTCACCCCTCCACTTT.